The T cell receptor beta chain described here comes from a study of radiation and T cells in renal cell carcinoma. A remark on this clone: The target antigen is unknown.

Broader study findings: Top tumor clonotypes rose in blood 2 weeks post-radiation, then contracted.

Here immunoSEQ multiplex PCR was the method, and the copy in TCRdb shows in-frame clones only, minus some. The data contain about 150,000 clones, approximately 90% of them singletons. The time point was: blood 2 weeks post-SBRT. Treatment given: 15 Gy SBRT to primary tumor, nephrectomy 4 weeks later. The V end was cut by 5 bases, the J end by 5 bases, with 15 bases between. Germline lookup yields CDR1 SGHAT and CDR2 FQNNGV. This CDR3 has 15 amino acids. The source was blood, collected from a patient whose treatment included radiotherapy and nephrectomy. The chain uses TRBV11-2 and TRBJ1-4; D uncertain. This receptor was identified in a woman between 50 and 59 years old with renal cell carcinoma. CDR3 in DNA: TGTGCCAGCAGCCGCGATCTTCTCGGAAATGAAAAACTGTTTTTT. This codes for CASSRDLLGNEKLFF.